This T cell receptor beta chain came from a study of blood T cell repertoires in COVID-19. Study context: The study drew acute and convalescent COVID-19 samples from the United States, Italy and Spain. PBMCs, B-cell-depleted T cells, or T cells provided the cDNA or gDNA that made up the material.

The method was immunoSEQ multiplex PCR; TCRdb's version includes in-frame clones alone and lacks a portion of them. This table holds about 190,000 clones, around four fifths found once. The CDR3 is 12 amino acids. Trimming removed 5 bases from V and 12 bases from J; junction bases left unmatched: 10. CDR1 MDHEN and CDR2 SYDVKM come from the germline V gene. The chain couples TRBV28 to TRBJ2-7; 7 bases are shared with TRBD1. The sequence was obtained from a woman of 80 years or more with active or convalescent COVID-19. Material: peripheral blood. The CDR3 DNA sequence: TGTGCCAGCAGTCTTCAGACAGGGTTAATGTACTTC. Protein product: CASSLQTGLMYF.